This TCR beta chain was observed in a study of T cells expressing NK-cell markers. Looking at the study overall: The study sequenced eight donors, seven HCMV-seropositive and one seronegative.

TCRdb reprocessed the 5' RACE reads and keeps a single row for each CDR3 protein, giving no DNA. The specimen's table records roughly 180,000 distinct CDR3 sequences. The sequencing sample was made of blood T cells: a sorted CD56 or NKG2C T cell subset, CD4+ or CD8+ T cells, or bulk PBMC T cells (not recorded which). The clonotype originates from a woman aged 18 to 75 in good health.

The CDR3 region is CASSTGQGTNTGELFF. The J gene is TRBJ2-2, the V gene TRBV5-1; the D call of TRBD1 rests on TCRdb alone, since no DNA is present to check it. Germline V gives CDR1 SGHRS, CDR2 YFSETQ. This CDR3 contains 16 residues. The whole variable domain, filled in from reference TRBV5-1 and TRBJ2-2, reads KAGVTQTPRYLIKTRGQQVTLSCSPISGHRSVSWYQQTPGQGLQFLFEYFSETQRNKGNFPGRFSGRQFSNSRSEMNVSTLELGDSALYLCASSTGQGTNTGELFFGEGSRLTVL.